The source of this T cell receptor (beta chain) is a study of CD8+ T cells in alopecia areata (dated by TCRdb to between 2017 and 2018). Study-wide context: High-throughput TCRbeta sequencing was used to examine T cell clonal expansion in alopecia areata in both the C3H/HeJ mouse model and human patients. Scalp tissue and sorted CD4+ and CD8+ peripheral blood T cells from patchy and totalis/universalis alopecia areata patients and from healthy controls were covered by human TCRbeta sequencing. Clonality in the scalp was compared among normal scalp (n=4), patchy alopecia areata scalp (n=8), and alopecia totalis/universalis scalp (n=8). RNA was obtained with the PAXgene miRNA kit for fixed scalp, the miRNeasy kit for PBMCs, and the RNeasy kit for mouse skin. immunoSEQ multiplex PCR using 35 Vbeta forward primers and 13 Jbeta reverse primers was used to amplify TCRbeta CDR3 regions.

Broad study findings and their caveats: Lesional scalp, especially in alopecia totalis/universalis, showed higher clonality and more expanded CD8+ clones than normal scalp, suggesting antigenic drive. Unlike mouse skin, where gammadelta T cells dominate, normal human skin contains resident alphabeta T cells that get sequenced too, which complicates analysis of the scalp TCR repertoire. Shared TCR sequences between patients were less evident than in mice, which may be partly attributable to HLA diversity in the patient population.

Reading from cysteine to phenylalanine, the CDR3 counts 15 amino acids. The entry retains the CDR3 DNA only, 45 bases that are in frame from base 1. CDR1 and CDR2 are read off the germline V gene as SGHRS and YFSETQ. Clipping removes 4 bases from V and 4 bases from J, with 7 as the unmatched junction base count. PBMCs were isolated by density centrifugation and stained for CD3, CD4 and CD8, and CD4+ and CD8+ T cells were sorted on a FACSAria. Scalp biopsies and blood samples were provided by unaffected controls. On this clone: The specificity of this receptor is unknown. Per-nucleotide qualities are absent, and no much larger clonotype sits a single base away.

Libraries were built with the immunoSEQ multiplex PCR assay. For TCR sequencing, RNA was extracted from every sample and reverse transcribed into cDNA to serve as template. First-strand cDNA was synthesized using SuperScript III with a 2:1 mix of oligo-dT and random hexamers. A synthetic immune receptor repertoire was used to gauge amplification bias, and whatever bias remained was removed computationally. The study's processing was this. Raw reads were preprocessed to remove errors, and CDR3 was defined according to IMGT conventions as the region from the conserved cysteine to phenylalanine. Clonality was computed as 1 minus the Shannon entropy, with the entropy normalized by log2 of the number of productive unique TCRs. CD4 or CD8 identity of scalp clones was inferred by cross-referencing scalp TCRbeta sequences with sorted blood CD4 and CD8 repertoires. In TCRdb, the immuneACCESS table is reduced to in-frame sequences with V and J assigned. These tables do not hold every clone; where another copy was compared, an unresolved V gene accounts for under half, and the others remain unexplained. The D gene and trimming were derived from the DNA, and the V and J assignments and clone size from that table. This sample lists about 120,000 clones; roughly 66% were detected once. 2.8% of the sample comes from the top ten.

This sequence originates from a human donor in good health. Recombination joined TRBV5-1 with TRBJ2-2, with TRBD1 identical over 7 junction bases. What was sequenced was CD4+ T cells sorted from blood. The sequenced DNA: TGCGCCAGCAGCGGTGACAGGGCGGTCACCGGGGAGCTGTTTTTT. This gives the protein CASSGDRAVTGELFF.